This T cell receptor beta chain was sequenced during a study of T cell changes during pregnancy in multiple sclerosis. The CDR3 loop spans 13 amino acids. CDR1 is MNHNY and CDR2 is SVGAGI in the germline V gene (reference sequence). V lost 6 bases, J lost 4 bases, and 10 bases lay in between. The method was immunoSEQ multiplex PCR; TCRdb's version includes in-frame clones alone and lacks a portion of them. Of roughly 50,000 clones listed, roughly 92% are singletons. The rearrangement joins TRBV6-6 to TRBJ1-3, with D perhaps TRBD1 (5 bases). The source of this sequence is a female donor with multiple sclerosis, enrolled in a pregnancy study. This specimen consisted of CD4+ T cells from peripheral blood mononuclear cells, obtained in the third trimester of pregnancy. The CDR3 DNA reads as TGTGCCAGCAGAGATGGGGCAGGAAACACCATATATTTT. It yields the protein CASRDGAGNTIYF.